A selection of T cell receptor beta chains follows, all from one sample in a study of blood T cell repertoires in COVID-19. Using immunoSEQ multiplex PCR, the repertoire was profiled, and TCRdb retains in-frame clones only, with some absent. The table records around 170,000 clones, approximately 84% of them present only once. Sample: PBMCs or T cells enriched from blood (not recorded which). The origin of the receptors is a woman between 50 and 59 years old who had recovered from COVID-19. CDR3s include the opening cysteine and the closing phenylalanine or tryptophan. A D gene is named only where the DNA matches it firmly. Clone size is not always given. Where it is, it says once, few, many or a class for expanded clones.

j_gene | v_gene | abundance | d_gene | CDR3nt | CDR3aa
TRBJ1-2 | TRBV7-9 | NA | NA | TGTGCCAGCAGCTTAGGGGCAGTCGGACACCAAGGCTACACCTTC | CASSLGAVGHQGYTF
TRBJ1-2 | TRBV5-4 | NA | NA | TGTGCCAGCAGCTCAGGGAACTATGGCTACACCTTC | CASSSGNYGYTF
TRBJ1-3 | TRBV9 | NA | NA | TGTGCCAGCAGCGTCGGGGTTGGAAACACCATATATTTT | CASSVGVGNTIYF
TRBJ2-7 | TRBV6-5 | NA | TRBD2 | TGTGCCAGCAGTAAGGCGGGAGGGAACTACGAGCAGTACTTC | CASSKAGGNYEQYF
TRBJ2-2 | TRBV29-1 | NA | NA | TGCAGCAGAAGGGGTGGGGTACCCTACACCGGGGAGCTGTTTTTT | CSRRGGVPYTGELFF
TRBJ2-2 | TRBV5-1 | NA | NA | TGCGCCAGCAGCCTACTAGCATCGAACACCGGGGAGCTGTTTTTT | CASSLLASNTGELFF
TRBJ2-5 | TRBV30 | NA | NA | TGTGCCTGGAGGGTAAGGGGAAGGGGAGAGACCCAGTACTTC | CAWRVRGRGETQYF
TRBJ2-7 | TRBV6-5 | NA | TRBD1 | TGTGCCAGCACTGGGACAGGTGGGGCCTACGAGCAGTACTTC | CASTGTGGAYEQYF
TRBJ2-1 | TRBV3-1/TRBV3-2 | NA | TRBD2 | TGTGCCAGCAGCCGTCGACTAGCACCCCCCGTGTCTTATGACTACAATGAGCAGTTCTTC | CASSRRLAPPVSYDYNEQFF
TRBJ1-1 | TRBV11-2 | NA | NA | TGTGCCAGCAGCTTAGGTCAGATCATGAACACTGAAGCTTTCTTT | CASSLGQIMNTEAFF
TRBJ1-2 | TRBV19 | NA | NA | TGTGCCAGTGGACACGCAAACTATGGCTACACCTTC | CASGHANYGYTF
TRBJ2-1 | TRBV27 | NA | TRBD2 | TGTGCCAGCCTTGGGGCGGGAGGGCCTTACAATGAGCAGTTCTTC | CASLGAGGPYNEQFF
TRBJ1-6 | TRBV7-9 | NA | TRBD1 | TGTGCCAGCAGCCATGGACAGGGGTTCTATAATTCACCCCTCCACTTT | CASSHGQGFYNSPLHF
TRBJ2-1 | TRBV5-1 | NA | TRBD2 | TGCGCCAGCAGCTTGAGGGGGACTAGCGGGAGGAACTACAATGAGCAGTTCTTC | CASSLRGTSGRNYNEQFF
TRBJ2-7 | TRBV11-2 | NA | TRBD1 | TGTGCCAGCAGCTCCACAGGGGTGTCCTACGAGCAGTACTTC | CASSSTGVSYEQYF
TRBJ2-2 | TRBV24-1 | NA | TRBD1 | TGTGCCACCAGTGATACGACAGGGAGTACCGGGGAGCTGTTTTTT | CATSDTTGSTGELFF
TRBJ2-7 | TRBV6-6 | NA | NA | TGTGCCAGCAGTTACTCGAAGACCCGGGGGGAGCAGTACTTC | CASSYSKTRGEQYF
TRBJ2-1 | TRBV7-3 | few | NA | TGTGCCAGCAGCTTATACCTAGCGCGCGGCGAGCAGTTCTTC | CASSLYLARGEQFF
TRBJ1-3 | TRBV28 | NA | NA | TGTGCCATTCTTGACAGGAACTCTGGAAACACCATATATTTT | CAILDRNSGNTIYF
TRBJ2-1 | TRBV27 | NA | TRBD2 | TGTGCCAGCAGTACCCTATCTAGCGGGAGGGCCAGGAATGAGCAGTTCTTC | CASSTLSSGRARNEQFF
TRBJ1-5 | TRBV19 | NA | TRBD1 | TGTGCCAGTACCAAATCAGGCGGGACAGGGTGGGATCAGCCCCAGCATTTT | CASTKSGGTGWDQPQHF
TRBJ2-7 | TRBV6-4 | NA | NA | TGTGCCAGCAGCTCACAGGGCTCCGAGCAGTACTTC | CASSSQGSEQYF
TRBJ1-3 | TRBV11-2 | NA | NA | TGTGCCAGCAGCTTAGTTGGGGCAAACACCATATATTTT | CASSLVGANTIYF
TRBJ1-2 | TRBV19 | once | NA | TGTGCCAGTAAGGTGGGGGGGGCTAACTATGGCTACACCTTC | CASKVGGANYGYTF
TRBJ2-5 | TRBV18 | NA | TRBD2 | TGTGCCAGCTCACCCCCTCTTGCGGGAGGGGCAGAGACCCAGTACTTC | CASSPPLAGGAETQYF
TRBJ2-5 | TRBV21-1 | NA | NA | TGTGCCAGCAGCACGGGACTAGCGGTTGCACAAGAGACCCAGTACTTC | CASSTGLAVAQETQYF
TRBJ1-1 | TRBV6-5 | NA | TRBD1 | TGTGCCAGCAGACCGGACAGGGGGCTGAACACTGAAGCTTTCTTT | CASRPDRGLNTEAFF
TRBJ2-5 | TRBV28 | NA | TRBD2 | TGTGCCAGCTTGGCGGGAGGGGGGGTAGAGACCCAGTACTTC | CASLAGGGVETQYF
TRBJ1-6 | TRBV5-1 | few | TRBD1 | TGCGCCAGCAGCCTAACCAGGACAGGAAGCTCCTATAATTCACCCCTCCACTTT | CASSLTRTGSSYNSPLHF
TRBJ2-2 | TRBV13 | NA | TRBD2 | TGTGCCAGCAGCTTTGGTAGACTAAGCGGGAGTCGTCGAGACACCGGGGAGCTGTTTTTT | CASSFGRLSGSRRDTGELFF
TRBJ1-5 | TRBV2 | NA | NA | TGTGCCAGCAGTTTAAGGAGGAATCAGCCCCAGCATTTT | CASSLRRNQPQHF
TRBJ2-7 | TRBV30 | NA | NA | TGTGCCTGCCAAGAGCGGATTCCTCCCTACGAGCAGTACTTC | CACQERIPPYEQYF
TRBJ2-3 | TRBV6-5 | NA | NA | TGTGCCAGCAGTTCCTTACTAGGGCGTAGCACAGATACGCAGTATTTT | CASSSLLGRSTDTQYF
TRBJ1-5 | TRBV27 | NA | NA | TGTGCCAGCAGTTTATCGACAGTTAGCAATCAGCCCCAGCATTTT | CASSLSTVSNQPQHF
TRBJ1-3 | TRBV19 | once | NA | TGTGCCAGTAGGTTGGGAGATACTCTCGGCTCTGGAAACACCATATATTTT | CASRLGDTLGSGNTIYF
TRBJ1-2 | TRBV5-4 | NA | TRBD1 | TGTGCCAGCAGCTTCATCCAACAGGGGCTCCGGGGCTACACCTTC | CASSFIQQGLRGYTF
TRBJ2-3 | TRBV24-1 | NA | NA | TGTGCCACCAGTTGGGGGTCGACAGGTCGGCCATCGGATACGCAGTATTTT | CATSWGSTGRPSDTQYF
TRBJ2-7 | TRBV7-2 | NA | NA | TGTGCCAGCAGCTTAGCTTTCCGGGACTGGTCCCAGTACTTC | CASSLAFRDWSQYF
TRBJ2-4 | TRBV3-1/TRBV3-2 | NA | TRBD2 | TGTGCCAGCAGCCAAGATTCCGGCGGTCTAGCGGGAGCGCGGGCCAAAAACATTCAGTACTTC | CASSQDSGGLAGARAKNIQYF
TRBJ2-1 | TRBV9 | NA | NA | TGTGCCAGCAGCGTAATACCCCAGAATGAGCAGTTCTTC | CASSVIPQNEQFF
TRBJ1-2 | TRBV5-1 | NA | NA | TGCGCCAGCAGCCCCGCGCCAGGGGCTAACTATGGCTACACCTTC | CASSPAPGANYGYTF
TRBJ1-1 | TRBV19 | NA | TRBD1 | TGTGCCAGTAGTCTCAACGGACAGGGGATCACTGAAGCTTTCTTT | CASSLNGQGITEAFF